This entry concerns a single TCR beta chain. Its antigen remains unidentified. The junction had 6 bases not matched to a gene; V was cut back by 4 bases and J by 5 bases. The CDR3 is 15 residues long. The V gene's germline CDR1 is SGHRS and CDR2 YFSETQ. The data derive from a study of cytomegalovirus exposure and HLA in healthy donors. Study-level results: TCR beta sequences reportedly predicted the HLA-A and HLA-B alleles of most subjects accurately.

With 60 Vbeta and 13 Jbeta primers, the PCR was carried out. Sequenced by immunoSEQ multiplex PCR; TCRdb stores in-frame clones only, minus some. The table includes about 210,000 clones, 82% detected once. The chain uses TRBV5-1 and TRBJ2-2, with 9 bases that match TRBD2. This TCR came from a middle-aged man in good health and CMV-seropositive. Sequencing used PBMCs. In DNA form, the CDR3 reads TGCGCCAGCAGCCCGCTAGCGGGAAGGACCGGGGAGCTGTTTTTT. Its protein is CASSPLAGRTGELFF.